These 9 T cell receptor beta chains originate from one sample sequenced in a study of CD8 T cells in ankylosing spondylitis. TCRdb reanalysed the 5' RACE reads using MiXCR and keeps one entry per CDR3 protein. Of more than 150,000 distinct CDR3 sequences listed, roughly 10% are singletons. The specimen was blood, either unsorted or a sorted T cell fraction (not recorded which). The receptors here all came from a male donor with ankylosing spondylitis or in good health (not recorded which).

In its sample, this clonotype was seen many times. The chain employs TRBV10-3 and TRBJ1-4; TRBD1 agrees at 12 bases. The CDR3 spans 16 residues. CDR1 is ENHRY and CDR2 is SYGVKD in the germline V gene. The ends lost 3 bases at V and 10 bases at J; junction bases unmatched: 9. DNA of the CDR3: TGTGCCATCAGTGATTCACCGGGACAGGGGGCCAGAAAACTGTTTTTT. It specifies CAISDSPGQGARKLFF.

Many counts were recorded for this clonotype. V usage is TRBV27 and J usage is TRBJ2-1; D tentatively reads TRBD1 or TRBD2 (5 bases each). The ends were cut back, 6 bases at V and 9 bases at J, with 18 bases in the middle. CDR1 MNHEY and CDR2 SMNVEV come from the germline V gene (reference sequence). The CDR3 runs to 14 residues. The DNA for the CDR3 is TGTGCCAGCAGAAAACCGACAGCGGACGGTGAGCAGTTCTTC. Its protein product is CASRKPTADGEQFF.

In its sample, this clonotype was seen a few times. The chain uses TRBV27 and TRBJ1-2; the match to TRBD1 covers 8 bases. With 4 bases clipped from V and 6 bases from J, the junction kept 10 bases outside the gene matches. CDR3 length equals 15 residues. From germline, CDR1 is MNHEY and CDR2 SMNVEV (reference sequence). The CDR3 loop is CASSSPYRGENGYTF. The CDR3 region has the DNA TGTGCCAGCAGTTCACCCTACAGGGGGGAGAATGGCTACACCTTC.

This clonotype has a count of ten or more. This chain uses TRBV28 with TRBJ2-3, with D perhaps TRBD1 or TRBD2 (5 bases each). This CDR3 is built from 15 residues. V gave up 3 bases and J gave up 0 bases, with 10 bases separating them. Per germline, CDR1 MDHEN and CDR2 SYDVKM. CDR3 in amino acids: CASSLGVTSTDTQYF. The CDR3 region has the DNA TGTGCCAGCAGTTTGGGGGTAACTAGCACAGATACGCAGTATTTT.

The V gene is TRBV28, the J gene TRBJ2-3, with a tentative D call TRBD2 (5 bases). V was shortened by 10 bases and J by 0 bases, with 14 bases between the two germline ends. CDR3 length equals 14 residues. Per the germline V gene, CDR1 is MDHEN and CDR2 is SYDVKM. The CDR3 loop reads CAIKVGGSTDTQYF. DNA for the CDR3: TGTGCCATCAAGGTGGGCGGGAGCACAGATACGCAGTATTTT.

This clonotype occurred a few times. The chain has TRBV15 and TRBJ2-6; possible D gene TRBD1, 5 bases. CDR1 is LNHNV and CDR2 is YYDKDF in the germline V gene (reference sequence). V lost 5 bases, J lost 0 bases, and 11 bases lay in between. The CDR3 contains 16 residues. The CDR3 bases are TGTGCCACCAGCTCGCGACAGTCCTCTGGGGCCAACGTCCTGACTTTC. It is translated as CATSSRQSSGANVLTF.

The DNA of the CDR3 is TGTGCCAGCAGTGAAGGTGGACTAGCGGGTCCCCAAGAGACCCAGTACTTC. It translates to CASSEGGLAGPQETQYF. This chain connects TRBV6-1 to TRBJ2-5; 11 bases fit TRBD2. Germline CDR1 and CDR2: MNHNS and SASEGT. V shed 1 base and J 1 base; nucleotides not matched to a gene: 5. The CDR3 is 17 residues long.

This clonotype has more than one count but fewer than ten. The chain employs TRBV12-3 or TRBV12-4 and TRBJ2-1, with 12 bases that match TRBD2. The CDR3 spans 16 residues. The J segment lost 8 bases and the V segment lost 6 bases, leaving 11 bases of the junction unmatched. The CDR3 loop is CASRRPSGRAGDEQFF. CDR3 nucleotide sequence: TGTGCCAGCAGGCGACCTAGCGGGAGGGCCGGAGATGAGCAGTTCTTC.

This clonotype was seen at least ten times. This chain connects TRBV7-8 to TRBJ2-3; 8 bases line up with TRBD2. V was pared by 1 base and J by 2 bases, with 5 bases of the junction left unmatched. Per the germline V gene, CDR1 is SGHVS and CDR2 is FQNEAQ. The CDR3 covers 16 residues. CDR3 in DNA: TGTGCCAGCAGCTTAGTAGCGGGGCCAATCACAGATACGCAGTATTTT. As protein: CASSLVAGPITDTQYF.